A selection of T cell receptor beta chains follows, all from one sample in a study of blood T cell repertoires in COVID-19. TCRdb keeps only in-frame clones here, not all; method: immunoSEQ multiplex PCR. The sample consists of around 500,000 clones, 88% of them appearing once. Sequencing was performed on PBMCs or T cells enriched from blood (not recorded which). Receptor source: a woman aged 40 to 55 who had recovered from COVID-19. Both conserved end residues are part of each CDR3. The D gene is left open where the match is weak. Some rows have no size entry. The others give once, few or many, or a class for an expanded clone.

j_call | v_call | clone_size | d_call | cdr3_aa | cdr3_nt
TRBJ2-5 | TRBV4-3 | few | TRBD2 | CASSQDLAGRQTQYF | TGCGCCAGCAGCCAAGATTTAGCGGGAAGGCAGACCCAGTACTTC
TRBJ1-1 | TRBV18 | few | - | CASSQGVGDTEAFF | TGTGCCAGCTCACAGGGGGTCGGGGACACTGAAGCTTTCTTT
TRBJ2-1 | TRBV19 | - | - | CASSIGGRGNEQFF | TGTGCCAGTAGTATTGGCGGCCGCGGCAATGAGCAGTTCTTC
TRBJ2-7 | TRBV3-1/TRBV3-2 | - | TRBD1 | CASSQGGQGRGEQYF | TGTGCCAGCAGCCAAGGGGGACAGGGTAGAGGCGAGCAGTACTTC
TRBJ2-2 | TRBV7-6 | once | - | CASSPRLTGELFF | TGTGCCAGCAGCCCCCGACTCACCGGGGAGCTGTTTTTT
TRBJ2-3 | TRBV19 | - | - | CASSGQHGKTGTDTQYF | TGTGCCAGTAGCGGACAGCACGGTAAGACCGGCACAGATACGCAGTATTTT
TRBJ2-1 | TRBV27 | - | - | CASSLSVLNEQFF | TGTGCCAGCAGTTTAAGTGTACTCAATGAGCAGTTCTTC
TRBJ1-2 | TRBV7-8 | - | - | CASSLARVRHGYTF | TGTGCCAGCAGCTTAGCGAGGGTTCGCCATGGCTACACCTTC
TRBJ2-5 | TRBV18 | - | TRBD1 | CASSPRGQVQETQYF | TGTGCCAGCTCACCCCGCGGACAGGTCCAAGAGACCCAGTACTTC
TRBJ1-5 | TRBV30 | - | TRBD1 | CAWGTGDQPQHF | TGTGCCTGGGGGACAGGGGATCAGCCCCAGCATTTT
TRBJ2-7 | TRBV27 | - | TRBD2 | CASSLRTSRSEEQYF | TGTGCCAGCAGTCTCAGGACTAGCCGGAGCGAGGAGCAGTACTTC
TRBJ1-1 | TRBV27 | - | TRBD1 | CASSLAGQGMNTEAFF | TGTGCCAGCAGTTTAGCCGGACAGGGAATGAACACTGAAGCTTTCTTT
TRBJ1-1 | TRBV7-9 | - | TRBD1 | CASSLKGAGRGTEAFF | TGTGCCAGCAGCTTAAAGGGGGCCGGTAGGGGCACTGAAGCTTTCTTT
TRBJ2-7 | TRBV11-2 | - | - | CASSSWGEGSGSYEQYF | TGTGCCAGCAGCTCCTGGGGGGAAGGGTCGGGCTCCTACGAGCAGTACTTC
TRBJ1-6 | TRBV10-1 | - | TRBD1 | CASKTGTENSPLHF | TGCGCCAGCAAGACAGGGACTGAGAATTCACCCCTCCACTTT
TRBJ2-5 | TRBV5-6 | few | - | CASSLAETQYF | TGTGCCAGCAGCTTGGCGGAGACCCAGTACTTC
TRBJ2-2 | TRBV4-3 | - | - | CASSHGGAIGELFF | TGCGCCAGCAGCCATGGCGGGGCGATCGGGGAGCTGTTTTTT
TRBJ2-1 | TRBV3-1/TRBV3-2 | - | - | CASSQFEGPSSYNEQFF | TGTGCCAGCAGCCAATTTGAGGGCCCGAGCTCCTACAATGAGCAGTTCTTC
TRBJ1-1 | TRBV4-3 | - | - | CASSQAEVPTEAFF | TGCGCCAGCAGCCAAGCAGAAGTTCCCACTGAAGCTTTCTTT